These T cell receptor beta chains were read from a single sample in a study of Ad26.COV2.S vaccination and SARS-CoV-2 variants. TCRdb's table, derived via immunoSEQ multiplex PCR, lists solely in-frame clones and lacks some. The sample shows more than 400,000 clones, roughly 90% of them seen only once. Here the sequenced sample was peripheral blood, taken in a trial of Ad26.COV2.S vaccine versus placebo. The receptor source for this set is a person between 18 and 65 years old who received the Ad26.COV2.S COVID-19 vaccine or a placebo. CDR3s include the opening cysteine and the closing phenylalanine or tryptophan. D genes are given only for firm matches. The listing skips clone size in some rows; elsewhere it reads once, few, many or a size class.

v_gene,j_gene,d_gene,abundance,CDR3aa,CDR3nt
TRBV30,TRBJ2-3,NA,NA,CAGRYLRTDTQYF,TGTGCGGGCCGTTACCTCCGCACAGATACGCAGTATTTT
TRBV13,TRBJ1-1,TRBD1,NA,CASRPGFRGLWTTEAFF,TGTGCCAGCAGGCCTGGTTTTAGGGGGCTGTGGACGACTGAAGCTTTCTTT
TRBV7-2,TRBJ1-6,NA,NA,CASSSPRGSNSPLHF,TGTGCCAGCAGCTCGCCGAGGGGTAGTAATTCACCCCTCCACTTT
TRBV7-8,TRBJ1-1,NA,NA,CASSLALRDNTEAFF,TGTGCCAGCAGCTTAGCTCTTCGCGATAACACTGAAGCTTTCTTT
TRBV3-1/TRBV3-2,TRBJ2-3,TRBD1,NA,CASSSGPGGRNTQYF,TGTGCCAGCAGCTCCGGGCCAGGGGGCCGCAATACGCAGTATTTT
TRBV2,TRBJ1-1,NA,NA,CASSGGEDTEAFF,TGTGCCAGCTCGGGGGGTGAGGACACTGAAGCTTTCTTT
TRBV6-2/TRBV6-3,TRBJ2-5,NA,once,CASSYTRQGGETQYF,TGTGCCAGCAGTTACACTAGGCAGGGCGGAGAGACCCAGTACTTC
TRBV5-6,TRBJ1-1,TRBD1,NA,CASSLQTTGTEAFF,TGTGCCAGCAGCCTGCAAACGACAGGGACTGAAGCTTTCTTT
TRBV5-4,TRBJ1-2,TRBD1,once,CASRRARDRGIGYTF,TGTGCCAGCAGGAGGGCCCGGGACAGGGGTATTGGCTACACCTTC
TRBV4-3,TRBJ1-1,NA,NA,CASSQGQGRGNTEAFF,TGCGCCAGCAGCCAAGGTCAGGGGAGGGGGAACACTGAAGCTTTCTTT
TRBV7-6,TRBJ1-1,NA,NA,CASSSVVNTEAFF,TGTGCCAGCAGCTCCGTTGTGAACACTGAAGCTTTCTTT
TRBV27,TRBJ2-7,NA,NA,CASSFREHYEQYF,TGTGCCAGCAGTTTCCGGGAACACTACGAGCAGTACTTC
TRBV12-2,TRBJ2-2,NA,NA,CASRLGAEPNTGELFF,TGTGCAAGTCGCTTAGGGGCAGAGCCGAACACCGGGGAGCTGTTTTTT
TRBV29-1,TRBJ1-3,NA,NA,CSVDGGPGNTIYF,TGCAGCGTCGACGGGGGACCTGGAAACACCATATATTTT
TRBV24-1,TRBJ2-1,TRBD1,NA,CATERQGASYNEQFF,TGTGCCACCGAACGACAGGGGGCCTCCTACAATGAGCAGTTCTTC
TRBV11-2,TRBJ1-6,TRBD1,NA,CASSLAAGGNSPLHF,TGTGCCAGCAGCTTAGCGGCAGGGGGTAATTCACCCCTCCACTTT
TRBV6-5,TRBJ1-5,NA,NA,CASRRGRDGNQPQHF,TGTGCCAGCAGGAGGGGTAGGGATGGCAATCAGCCCCAGCATTTT
TRBV28,TRBJ2-3,NA,NA,CASTGGSTSTDTQYF,TGTGCCAGCACTGGGGGGTCGACTAGCACAGATACGCAGTATTTT
TRBV24-1,TRBJ1-2,TRBD1,NA,CATSGQGVMGGYTF,TGTGCCACCAGTGGACAGGGCGTGATGGGGGGCTACACCTTC
TRBV19,TRBJ2-1,TRBD2,NA,CASSNTGGTTPLF,TGTGCCAGTAGCAACACGGGGGGGACAACGCCGCTCTTC
TRBV2,TRBJ1-2,NA,NA,CASLQGAGYGYTF,TGTGCCAGTCTACAGGGAGCGGGGTATGGCTACACCTTC
TRBV4-1,TRBJ2-1,TRBD2,NA,CASSAGGPSNEQFF,TGCGCCAGCAGCGCGGGGGGGCCATCCAATGAGCAGTTCTTC
TRBV27,TRBJ2-1,TRBD2,NA,CASSRTSDNEQFF,TGTGCCAGCAGTAGGACTAGCGACAATGAGCAGTTCTTC
TRBV27,TRBJ1-2,NA,NA,CASSLRVGKGPSFGYGYTF,TGTGCCAGCAGTTTAAGAGTGGGTAAGGGCCCCTCCTTTGGGTATGGCTACACCTTC
TRBV6-5,TRBJ2-7,TRBD2,NA,CASSSLLAGGYEQYF,TGTGCCAGCAGTTCCTTACTAGCGGGGGGCTACGAGCAGTACTTC
TRBV19,TRBJ2-7,TRBD1,NA,CASSAGTGGPYEQYF,TGTGCCAGTAGCGCCGGGACAGGGGGGCCCTACGAGCAGTACTTC
TRBV19,TRBJ1-1,TRBD1,NA,CASSTLDRTSGAFF,TGTGCCAGTAGTACCCTGGACAGGACTTCTGGAGCTTTCTTT
TRBV12-3/TRBV12-4,TRBJ2-1,NA,NA,CASSLIQGPPFF,TGTGCCAGCAGTTTAATCCAGGGTCCTCCGTTCTTC
TRBV2,TRBJ2-1,TRBD2,once,CASSEALYTSALVLQFF,TGTGCCAGCAGTGAAGCGCTGTATACTAGCGCTTTGGTCTTGCAGTTCTTC
TRBV3-1/TRBV3-2,TRBJ2-3,NA,NA,CASSQRGTDTQYF,TGTGCCAGCAGCCAGCGGGGCACAGATACGCAGTATTTT
TRBV5-6,TRBJ2-2,NA,NA,CASSLGRIGELFF,TGTGCCAGCAGCTTGGGCCGGATCGGGGAGCTGTTTTTT
TRBV7-8,TRBJ2-2,NA,NA,CASSFTRTGELFF,TGTGCCAGCAGCTTCACTAGAACCGGGGAGCTGTTTTTT
TRBV30,TRBJ2-2,NA,NA,CAWSEQVGELFF,TGTGCCTGGAGTGAGCAGGTCGGGGAGCTGTTTTTT
TRBV6-5,TRBJ1-5,NA,NA,CASSYSWAGNQPQHF,TGTGCCAGCAGTTACTCCTGGGCGGGCAATCAGCCCCAGCATTTT
TRBV6-1,TRBJ2-7,TRBD1,NA,CASSDRDRAVHEQYF,TGTGCCAGCAGTGACCGGGACAGGGCCGTCCACGAGCAGTACTTC
TRBV7-2,TRBJ2-7,NA,NA,CASSFVVRGSSYEQYF,TGTGCCAGCAGCTTTGTTGTACGGGGGAGCTCCTACGAGCAGTACTTC
TRBV27,TRBJ1-1,NA,NA,CASSLRQNTEAFF,TGTGCCAGCAGTCTTCGACAGAACACTGAAGCTTTCTTT
TRBV10-3,TRBJ2-7,NA,few,CAISDPVKVESYEQYF,TGTGCCATCAGTGACCCCGTGAAGGTAGAATCCTACGAGCAGTACTTC
TRBV6-2/TRBV6-3,TRBJ2-7,TRBD1,NA,CASSSQGSAGQYF,TGTGCCAGCAGTTCACAGGGGTCGGCCGGGCAGTACTTC
TRBV27,TRBJ1-1,NA,NA,CASSLDGVNTEAFF,TGTGCCAGCAGTTTAGACGGGGTGAACACTGAAGCTTTCTTT
TRBV11-2,TRBJ2-3,NA,NA,CASSLLETTDTQYF,TGTGCCAGCAGCTTATTGGAAACCACAGATACGCAGTATTTT
TRBV23-1,TRBJ1-3,NA,NA,CASSQSVGGEATIYF,TGCGCCAGCAGTCAATCGGTCGGGGGGGAGGCCACCATATATTTT
TRBV30,TRBJ2-5,TRBD1,NA,CAWSRDSQETQYF,TGTGCCTGGAGTCGGGACAGCCAAGAGACCCAGTACTTC
TRBV19,TRBJ1-1,TRBD1,NA,CASDHTGQGLSEAFF,TGTGCCAGCGACCATACGGGACAGGGGCTCTCTGAAGCTTTCTTT